This T cell receptor (beta chain) was identified in a study of T cell repertoires in cytomegalovirus infection. Study in general: Both recently identified HLA-C-restricted and well-studied HLA-B-restricted CMV epitopes were used in the study. In public TCR beta signatures, there were indications of both CMV infection and matching HLA type. General study points: The ex vivo response was dominated by HLA-C-restricted CMV-specific TCR beta clonotypes. Carriers of CMV plus the relevant HLA were identified by cumulative public TCR beta family frequency.

Germline assignment: CDR1 MNHNY and CDR2 SVGAGI (reference sequence). CDR3 length: 12 residues. Trimming took 10 bases from V and 8 from J, leaving 17 bases between them. TCRdb re-derived calls from the reads in MiXCR, one entry per CDR3 protein. The sample has roughly 990,000 distinct CDR3 sequences, less than 35% seen once; the top ten hold around an eighth. Details on this clonotype: Its antigen is unidentified.

The material was cultured CD8+ T cells from PBMCs, obtained from culture after CMV antigen stimulation. V gene TRBV6-6 combines with J gene TRBJ1-2, with D possibly TRBD1 on 5 matching bases. This receptor was obtained from a human donor in good health (CMV status not recorded). Some clones in this sample may be carry-over from other donors' samples. The CDR3 nucleotides are TGTGCCACCCACAGGATGGAGGGAGGCTACACCTTC. Translating gives CATHRMEGGYTF.